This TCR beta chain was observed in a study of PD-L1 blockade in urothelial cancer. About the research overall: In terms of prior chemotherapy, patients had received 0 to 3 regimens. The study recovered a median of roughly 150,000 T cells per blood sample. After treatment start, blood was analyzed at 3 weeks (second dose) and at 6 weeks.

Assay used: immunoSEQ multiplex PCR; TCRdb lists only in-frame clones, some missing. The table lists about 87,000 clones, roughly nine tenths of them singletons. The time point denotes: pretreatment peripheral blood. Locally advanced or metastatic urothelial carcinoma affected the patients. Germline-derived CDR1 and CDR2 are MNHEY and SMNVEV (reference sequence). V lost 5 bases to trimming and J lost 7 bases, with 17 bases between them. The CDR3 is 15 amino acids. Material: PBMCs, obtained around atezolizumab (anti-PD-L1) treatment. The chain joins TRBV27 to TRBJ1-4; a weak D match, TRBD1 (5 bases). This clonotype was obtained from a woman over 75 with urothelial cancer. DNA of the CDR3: TGTGCCAGCAGTCGTCCCGGAGCTACAGGTGAAAAACTGTTTTTT. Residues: CASSRPGATGEKLFF.